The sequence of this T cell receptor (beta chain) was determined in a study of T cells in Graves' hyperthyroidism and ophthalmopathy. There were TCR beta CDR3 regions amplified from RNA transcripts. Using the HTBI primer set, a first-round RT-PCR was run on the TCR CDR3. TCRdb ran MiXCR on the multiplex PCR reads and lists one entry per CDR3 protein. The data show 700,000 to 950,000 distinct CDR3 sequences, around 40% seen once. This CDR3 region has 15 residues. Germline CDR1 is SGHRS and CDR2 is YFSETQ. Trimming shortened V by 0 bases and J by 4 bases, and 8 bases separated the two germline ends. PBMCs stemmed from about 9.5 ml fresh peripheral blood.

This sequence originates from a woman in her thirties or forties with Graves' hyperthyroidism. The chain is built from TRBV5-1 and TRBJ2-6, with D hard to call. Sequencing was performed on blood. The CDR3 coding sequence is TGCGCCAGCAGCTTGGGGCAGTTAGGGGCCAACGTCCTGACTTTC. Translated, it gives CASSLGQLGANVLTF.